These 8 T cell receptor beta chains came from one sample sequenced in a study of T cells in Graves' hyperthyroidism and ophthalmopathy (dated by TCRdb to between 2018 and 2021). Receptor libraries were prepared by multiplex PCR. The sequencing machine was an Illumina HiSeq 2000. The TCR beta CDR3 regions were amplified from RNA transcripts. The TCR CDR3 was subjected to a first round of RT-PCR using the HTBI primer set and the Qiagen OneStep RT-PCR kit. Through fastp at Q25 and MiXCR, TCRdb rebuilt clones from the public reads, retaining in-frame beta chains. Here each entry gathers all rows of one CDR3 protein and keeps the most common genes and DNA. The sample contains some 400,000 distinct CDR3 sequences, under 20% of them found a single time. 3.7% of the sample is held by the ten biggest clonotypes. Sample: blood. These receptors were obtained from a woman between 18 and 30 years old with Graves' hyperthyroidism.

This clonotype was counted between two and nine times. One junction end disagrees with the germline gene, perhaps due to a read error. V usage is TRBV6-1 and J usage is TRBJ2-4, with D maybe TRBD1 (5 bases). This CDR3 spans 15 amino acids. In germline, CDR1 is MNHNS, CDR2 SASEGT. CDR3 sequence (DNA): TGTGCCAGCAGTAGACAGAGAAGTGCGGCGAACATTAAGTACTTC. It is translated as CASSRQRSAANIKYF.

This clonotype came up many times. The chain recombines TRBV20-1 with TRBJ2-5, with TRBD2 matching 9 bases. Germline CDR1 DFQATT, CDR2 SNEGSKA (reference sequence). J lost 5 bases, V lost 6 bases, and 4 bases had no gene match. This CDR3 has 12 residues. CDR3 amino acids: CSALAGVETQYF. DNA of the CDR3: TGCAGTGCCTTAGCGGGGGTGGAGACCCAGTACTTC.

This clonotype was counted ten times or more. V and J are TRBV6-5 and TRBJ1-2; TRBD1 might be the D (5 bases). CDR1 is MNHEY and CDR2 is SVGAGI in the germline V gene. This CDR3 spans 13 amino acids. V shed 7 bases and J shed 4 bases, with 13 bases lying between them. This CDR3 is CASKAGTSYGYTF. DNA of the CDR3: TGTGCCAGCAAGGCAGGGACCTCCTATGGCTACACCTTC.

The rearrangement links TRBV24-1 to TRBJ1-2, with TRBD1 matching over 7 bases. The V gene's germline CDR1 is KGHDR and CDR2 SFDVKD. This CDR3 is 15 amino acids long. The ends lost 4 bases at V and 8 bases at J; junction bases unmatched: 12. The CDR3, as DNA: TGTGCCACCAGTGAAGGCAACAGGGGAGATAGAGGCTACACCTTC. Its protein is CATSEGNRGDRGYTF.

In its sample, this clonotype was seen many times. The rearrangement joins TRBV4-1 to TRBJ1-2; D is ambiguous. CDR3 length: 15 amino acids. Germline-derived CDR1 and CDR2 are MGHRA and YSYEKL. The germline V and J ends were trimmed by 0 bases and 1 base, with 9 bases remaining between them. The CDR3, as DNA: TGCGCCAGCAGCCAAGATGCACAGAATAACTATGGCTACACCTTC. Its translation: CASSQDAQNNYGYTF.

A word on this clonotype: Because the CDR3 is missing its conserved closing phenylalanine or tryptophan, this is likely a read error. CDR3 loop: CASSEAKRGGSSTGELFL. In DNA, the CDR3 is TGTGCCAGCAGTGAAGCGAAACGGGGGGGCTCGAGCACCGGGGAGCTGTTTTTG. The V and J genes are TRBV2 and TRBJ2-2; 8 bases match TRBD2. With V trimmed by 0 bases and J by 4 bases, 10 bases remained unmatched. The germline V gene has CDR1 SNHLY and CDR2 FYNNEI. The CDR3 covers 18 residues.

This clonotype has more than one count but fewer than ten. The V and J genes are TRBV30 and TRBJ1-3; D unresolved. This CDR3 contains 12 residues. Trimming pared 0 bases from V and 4 bases from J, leaving 4 bases between. Looked up from germline, CDR1 is GTSNPN and CDR2 is SVGIG (reference sequence). This CDR3 reads CAWSVAGNTIYF. DNA of the CDR3: TGTGCCTGGAGTGTGGCAGGAAACACCATATATTTT.

This clonotype was seen at least ten times. The genes are TRBV4-2 and TRBJ2-6, with D possibly being TRBD2 (5 bases). The V gene lost 4 bases and the J gene lost 0 bases, with 19 bases spanning the gap. Germline CDR1 is LGHNA and CDR2 is YNFKEQ. The CDR3 covers 19 residues. This chain's CDR3 is CASSPSRLSTGSGANVLTF. For the CDR3, the DNA is TGTGCCAGCAGCCCTTCCCGACTATCAACCGGCTCTGGGGCCAACGTCCTGACTTTC.